The next 12 T cell receptor beta chains were all read from a single sample in a study of blood T cell repertoires in COVID-19. TCRdb's copy holds only in-frame clones and misses some; the assay was immunoSEQ multiplex PCR. The table includes around 64,000 clones, about nine tenths detected once. Sequencing input: peripheral blood. These receptors came from a man aged 25 to 45 with acute or convalescent COVID-19.

This chain joins TRBV27 and TRBJ1-2, with unresolved D. The length of the CDR3 is 14 residues. V was trimmed by 5 bases and J by 6 bases, leaving 16 bases between them. Germline CDR1 reads MNHEY; CDR2 reads SMNVEV (reference sequence). The CDR3: CASSPTTSADGYTF. DNA for the CDR3: TGTGCCAGCAGTCCCACGACCTCAGCGGATGGCTACACCTTC.

CDR3 bases: TGTGCCACCAGTGAATCTCCCGGGACAGGGCCCCCTTACAATGAGCAGTTCTTC. Protein sequence: CATSESPGTGPPYNEQFF. The chain uses TRBV24-1 and TRBJ2-1, with 9 bases lining up with TRBD1. From germline, CDR1 is KGHDR and CDR2 SFDVKD. This CDR3 has 18 amino acids. V dropped 4 bases and J dropped 4; count of bases not matched to a gene: 13.

The chain links TRBV5-1 to TRBJ2-1, with 8 bases identical to TRBD1. There are 15 residues in the CDR3. CDR1 SGHRS and CDR2 YFSETQ come from the germline V gene. V lost 0 bases and J lost 5; bases outside the gene matches: 4. CDR3 DNA sequence: TGCGCCAGCAGCTTGGGGACAGGGACAAACAATGAGCAGTTCTTC. Protein: CASSLGTGTNNEQFF.

The CDR3 loop is CASSSGVRTEAFF. The CDR3 bases are TGTGCCAGCAGTTCGGGGGTACGGACTGAAGCTTTCTTT. This chain links TRBV6-6 with TRBJ1-1, with D possibly matching TRBD1 (5 bases). The V and J ends lost 4 bases and 5 bases respectively, with 11 bases between them. This CDR3 has 13 residues. Per the germline V gene, CDR1 is MNHNY and CDR2 is SVGAGI (reference sequence).

The chain has TRBV2 and TRBJ1-2; no definite D call. Germline CDR1 is SNHLY and CDR2 is FYNNEI. Trimming took off 5 bases at V and 3 bases at J, with 4 bases between the two ends. There are 11 residues in the CDR3. CDR3 DNA sequence: TGTGCCAGCAGTCGGGACTATGGCTACACCTTC. It encodes CASSRDYGYTF.

This clone showed up just a few times. The rearrangement joins TRBV3-1 (or the pseudogene TRBV3-2) to TRBJ2-2; D is undetermined. CDR1 is LGHDT and CDR2 is YNNKEL in the germline V gene (reference sequence). Trimming removed 4 bases at V and 0 bases at J, with 12 bases between. This CDR3 has 16 amino acids. The CDR3: CASSPDTAANTGELFF. Here the CDR3 DNA reads TGTGCCAGCAGCCCTGACACCGCCGCGAACACCGGGGAGCTGTTTTTT.

The chain combines TRBV30 with TRBJ1-1; D not resolved. This CDR3 comprises 15 residues. Germline V gives CDR1 GTSNPN, CDR2 SVGIG (reference sequence). Trimming shortened V by 4 bases and J by 1 base, and 16 bases separated the two germline ends. Written as DNA, the CDR3 is TGTGCCTGGACGGTTGAGCGCGTGAGGAACACTGAAGCTTTCTTT. It is translated as CAWTVERVRNTEAFF.

The J gene is TRBJ2-2, the V gene TRBV5-1; 7 nucleotides align to TRBD1. Unmatched junction bases numbered 6, after V lost 4 bases and J lost 3 bases. There are 15 residues in the CDR3. The germline V gene has CDR1 SGHRS and CDR2 YFSETQ. DNA for the CDR3: TGCGCCAGCAGCAGAAACAGGGGCGACACCGGGGAGCTGTTTTTT. This codes for CASSRNRGDTGELFF.

V is TRBV29-1 and J is TRBJ2-5, with a tentative D call TRBD1 (6 bases). The CDR3 contains 14 residues. From germline, CDR1 is SQVTM and CDR2 ANQGSEA. V shed 3 bases and J shed 6 bases, with 17 bases lying between them. CDR3 nucleotides: TGCAGCGTTGATTCTCGGACAGCCCCAAAGACCCAGTACTTC. This encodes CSVDSRTAPKTQYF. Supplemented by reference TRBV29-1 and TRBJ2-5, the full variable domain reads SAVISQKPSRDICQRGTSLTIQCQVDSQVTMMFWYRQQPGQSLTLIATANQGSEATYESGFVIDKFPISRPNLTFSTLTVSNMSPEDSSIYLCSVDSRTAPKTQYFGPGTRLLVL.

This sequence joins TRBV18 and TRBJ1-1; TRBD1 matches at 7 bases. CDR1 KGHSH and CDR2 LQKENI come from the germline V gene. Trimming at V came to 3 bases and at J to 1 base, leaving 5 bases not matched to a gene. This CDR3 is 15 amino acids long. This CDR3 is CASSPRQGRNTEAFF. Written as DNA, the CDR3 is TGTGCCAGCTCACCTCGACAGGGACGGAACACTGAAGCTTTCTTT. The full variable domain, with the rest looked up from reference TRBV18 and TRBJ1-1, is NAGVMQNPRHLVRRRGQEARLRCSPMKGHSHVYWYRQLPEEGLKFMVYLQKENIIDESGMPKERFSAEFPKEGPSILRIQQVVRGDSAAYFCASSPRQGRNTEAFFGQGTRLTVV.

V is TRBV15 and J is TRBJ1-5; 7 nucleotides line up with TRBD1. The CDR3 spans 15 residues. Trimming removed 3 bases from V and 6 bases from J; junction bases left unmatched: 8. Germline values: CDR1 LNHNV, CDR2 YYDKDF (reference sequence). This CDR3 is CATSSAGGIGQPQHF. CDR3 DNA: TGTGCCACCAGCAGTGCAGGGGGGATCGGTCAGCCCCAGCATTTT.

This clone was seen a few times. This sequence joins TRBV14 and TRBJ2-1, with TRBD1 matching 8 bases. The CDR3 extends over 15 amino acids. Germline V CDR1 and CDR2: SGHDN, FVKESK. V shed 5 bases and J 4 bases; nucleotides not matched to a gene: 7. For the CDR3, the DNA is TGTGCCAGCAGCTTCTTCAGGGGGCAATACAATGAGCAGTTCTTC. It is translated as CASSFFRGQYNEQFF.